The 5 T cell receptor beta chains below come from one sample, sequenced in a study of Graves' ophthalmopathy and Graves' hyperthyroidism. Transcripts of RNA were the source for amplifying TCR beta CDR3 regions. Second-round multiplex PCR followed a first-round RT-PCR using HTBI primers. TCRdb re-called the multiplex PCR reads through MiXCR, storing one row per CDR3 protein. The sample yields 650,000 to 800,000 distinct CDR3 sequences, over 40% seen once. The sequenced sample consisted of peripheral blood. These receptors all come from an adult man with Graves' ophthalmopathy.

The genes are TRBV27 and TRBJ2-7, with 7 positions matching TRBD1. Germline trimming cut 7 bases from V and 4 bases from J; bases unmatched to any gene: 16. Germline CDR1 is MNHEY and CDR2 is SMNVEV (reference sequence). The length of the CDR3 is 16 residues. CDR3 bases: TGTGCCAGCACCCCCAAGGGGGCTGACCTGCGATACGAGCAGTACTTC. Amino acids: CASTPKGADLRYEQYF.

The chain links TRBV2 to TRBJ1-1; perhaps TRBD1 as D (5 bases). The V end lost 2 bases, the J end lost 3 bases, and 10 bases lay between the germline ends. CDR3 length: 14 residues. Germline V gene data show CDR1 as SNHLY and CDR2 as FYNNEI. The CDR3 sequence: CASSERTGHTEAFF. Written as DNA, the CDR3 is TGTGCCAGCAGTGAAAGGACGGGGCACACTGAAGCTTTCTTT. The whole variable domain, filled in from reference TRBV2 and TRBJ1-1, reads EPEVTQTPSHQVTQMGQEVILRCVPISNHLYFYWYRQILGQKVEFLVSFYNNEISEKSEIFDDQFSVERPDGSNFTLKIRSTKLEDSAMYFCASSERTGHTEAFFGQGTRLTVV.

This clonotype was counted a few times. V gene TRBV5-1 combines with J gene TRBJ2-2, with D maybe TRBD2 (6 bases). V was pared by 5 bases and J by 2 bases, with 22 bases between. Germline V gives CDR1 SGHRS, CDR2 YFSETQ. The CDR3 contains 18 residues. CDR3 in amino acids: CASRSDPGLLFNTGELFF. The CDR3 DNA reads as TGCGCCAGCAGATCCGATCCGGGACTCCTTTTTAACACCGGGGAGCTGTTTTTT. Based on the CDR3 plus reference TRBV5-1 and TRBJ2-2, the full variable domain is KAGVTQTPRYLIKTRGQQVTLSCSPISGHRSVSWYQQTPGQGLQFLFEYFSETQRNKGNFPGRFSGRQFSNSRSEMNVSTLELGDSALYLCASRSDPGLLFNTGELFFGEGSRLTVL.

This chain uses TRBV5-5 with TRBJ2-1; 10 nucleotides agree with TRBD1. Judging by the DNA end, TRBJ2-7 fits better; the J call may be wrong. CDR1 is SGHKS, CDR2 YYEKEE, per germline (reference sequence). This CDR3 comprises 15 residues. The CDR3 protein is CASSLGQGAYNEQYF. The CDR3 coding sequence is TGTGCCAGCAGCTTGGGACAGGGGGCCTACAACGAGCAGTACTTC.

The rearrangement joins TRBV15 to TRBJ1-2; 8 bases match TRBD1. In germline, CDR1 is LNHNV, CDR2 YYDKDF (reference sequence). This CDR3 region has 15 residues. Germline trimming cut 3 bases from V and 3 bases from J; bases unmatched to any gene: 6. The CDR3 reads CATSSPGQGDYGYTF. The CDR3 region has the DNA TGTGCCACCAGCAGCCCCGGACAGGGTGACTATGGCTACACCTTC.